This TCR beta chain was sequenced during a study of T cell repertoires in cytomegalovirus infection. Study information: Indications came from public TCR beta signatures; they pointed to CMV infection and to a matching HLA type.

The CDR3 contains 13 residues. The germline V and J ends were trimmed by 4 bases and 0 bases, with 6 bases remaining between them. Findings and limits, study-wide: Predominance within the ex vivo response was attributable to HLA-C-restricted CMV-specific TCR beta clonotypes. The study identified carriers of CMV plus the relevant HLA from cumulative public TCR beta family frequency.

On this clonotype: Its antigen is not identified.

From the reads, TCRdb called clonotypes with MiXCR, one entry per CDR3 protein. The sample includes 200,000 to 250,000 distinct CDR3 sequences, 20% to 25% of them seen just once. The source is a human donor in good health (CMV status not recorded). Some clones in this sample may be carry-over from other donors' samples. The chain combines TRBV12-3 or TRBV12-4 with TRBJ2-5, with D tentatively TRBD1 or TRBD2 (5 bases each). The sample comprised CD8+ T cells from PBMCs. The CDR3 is CASSWGHQETQYF. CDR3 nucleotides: TGTGCCAGCAGTTGGGGACACCAAGAGACCCAGTACTTC.